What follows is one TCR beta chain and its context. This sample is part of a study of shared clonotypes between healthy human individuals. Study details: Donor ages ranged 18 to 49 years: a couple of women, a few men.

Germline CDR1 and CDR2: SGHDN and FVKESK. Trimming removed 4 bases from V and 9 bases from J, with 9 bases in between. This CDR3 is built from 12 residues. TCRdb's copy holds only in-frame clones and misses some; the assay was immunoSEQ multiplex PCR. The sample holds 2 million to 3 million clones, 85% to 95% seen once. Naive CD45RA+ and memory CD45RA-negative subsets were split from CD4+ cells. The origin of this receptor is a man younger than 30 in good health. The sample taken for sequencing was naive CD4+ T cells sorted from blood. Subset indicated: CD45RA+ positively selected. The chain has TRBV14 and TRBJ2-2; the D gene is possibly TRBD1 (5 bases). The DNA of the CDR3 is TGTGCCAGCAGCCTCCAGGACAGGGAGCTGTTTTTT. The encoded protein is CASSLQDRELFF.